The sequence of this T cell receptor beta chain was determined in a study of blood T cell repertoires in COVID-19 (dated by TCRdb to 2020 to 2022). As for the study more broadly: The collaborator samples originated in the United States, Italy and Spain and spanned the acute and convalescent phases of COVID-19. The material from the prospective study consisted of cDNA or gDNA derived from T cells, B-cell-depleted T cells, or PBMCs. Deeply sampled blood TCRbeta repertoires from subjects exposed to, actively infected with, or recovered from COVID-19 were included in the dataset. The repertoires were released in a freely available public database intended as a resource for research on the immune response to SARS-CoV-2. Samples came from the ongoing ImmuneRACE study (first 160 participants) plus 1,254 subjects from 6 global collaborators. Sample metadata almost always included a de-identified subject ID, COVID-19 status, age in years and sex. Where available, HLA class I and class II types were obtained from metadata supplied by the sample provider rather than from assay-based typing. Results the study describes overall, beyond this receptor: The quantity of clinical and demographic metadata differed by source and by participant and was supplied without curation.

The collaborating institutions used their own protocols to collect whole blood in K2EDTA tubes. For TCRbeta analysis, collaborator samples were shipped as frozen whole blood, as isolated PBMCs, or as DNA extracted from either sample type. Regarding this clone: Its antigen remains unidentified. Base qualities are missing; no much larger clone stands one base away.

TCRbeta CDR3 regions were amplified from genomic DNA by means of the immunoSEQ Assay, a bias-controlled multiplex PCR. As for the authors' bioinformatics: Nucleated cell counts per sample were estimated from amplification of reference gene primers within the assay. Sequence reads were collapsed and filtered to measure the absolute abundance of every unique TCRbeta CDR3 rearrangement. For each sample, productive Simpson clonality was calculated as the square root of Simpson's diversity index over productive rearrangements. TCRdb limited this immuneACCESS table to in-frame rearrangements with V and J called. A share of clones is missing; checked studies link under half to unresolved V genes, and the rest is unexplained. For V, J and clone size, that table is used; D and trimming come from the DNA. The table for this sample lists about 170,000 clones; around 84% of them were counted only once. Of the sample, about 3.5% falls within the top ten clones.

Ends trimmed: V by 0 bases, J by 3 bases; bases unmatched to a gene: 1. The germline V gene (reference sequence) gives CDR1 as MNHNY and CDR2 as SVGAGI. Counted from cysteine to phenylalanine, this CDR3 has 14 amino acids. Only CDR3 DNA is held: 42 bases, read in frame from base 1. The V gene is TRBV6-6 and the J gene is TRBJ1-2, with 7 central nucleotides matching TRBD1. The source of this sequence is a human donor with acute or convalescent COVID-19. The donor label of this sample is uncertain. The specimen was peripheral blood. The DNA reads TGTGCCAGCAGTTACTCCGGACAGGACTATGGCTACACCTTC. Its coded protein is CASSYSGQDYGYTF.